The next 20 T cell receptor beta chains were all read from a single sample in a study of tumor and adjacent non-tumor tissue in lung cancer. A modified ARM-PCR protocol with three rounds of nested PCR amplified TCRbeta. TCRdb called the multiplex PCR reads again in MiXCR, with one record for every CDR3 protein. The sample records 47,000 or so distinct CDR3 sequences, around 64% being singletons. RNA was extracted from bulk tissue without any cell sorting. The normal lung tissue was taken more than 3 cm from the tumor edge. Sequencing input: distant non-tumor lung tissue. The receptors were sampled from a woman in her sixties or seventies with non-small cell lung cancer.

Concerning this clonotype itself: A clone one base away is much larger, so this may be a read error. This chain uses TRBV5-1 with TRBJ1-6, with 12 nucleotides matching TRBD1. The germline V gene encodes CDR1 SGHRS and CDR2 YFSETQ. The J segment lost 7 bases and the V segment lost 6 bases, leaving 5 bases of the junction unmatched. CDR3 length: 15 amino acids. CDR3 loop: CASNPGQGANSPLHF. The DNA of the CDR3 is TGCGCCAGCAACCCGGGACAGGGGGCAAATTCACCCCTCCACTTT.

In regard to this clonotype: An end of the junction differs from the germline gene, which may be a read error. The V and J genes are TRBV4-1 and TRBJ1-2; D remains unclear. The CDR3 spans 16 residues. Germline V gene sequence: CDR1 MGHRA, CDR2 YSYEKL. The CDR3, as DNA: TGCGCCAACAGCAAAATTCTGGGAAATCAAGACTATGGCTACACCTTC. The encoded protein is CANSKILGNQDYGYTF.

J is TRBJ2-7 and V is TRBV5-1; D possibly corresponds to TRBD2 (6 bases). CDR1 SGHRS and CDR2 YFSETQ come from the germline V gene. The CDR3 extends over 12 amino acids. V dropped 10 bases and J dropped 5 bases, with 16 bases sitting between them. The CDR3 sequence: CASKSGGDEQYF. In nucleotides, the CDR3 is TGCGCCTCCAAGTCAGGAGGGGACGAGCAGTACTTC.

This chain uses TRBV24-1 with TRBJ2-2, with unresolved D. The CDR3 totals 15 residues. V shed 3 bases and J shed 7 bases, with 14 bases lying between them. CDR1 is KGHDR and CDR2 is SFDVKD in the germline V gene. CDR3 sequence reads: CATSDPFSTNGELFF. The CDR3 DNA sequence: TGTGCCACCAGTGATCCCTTCAGCACAAACGGGGAGCTGTTTTTT.

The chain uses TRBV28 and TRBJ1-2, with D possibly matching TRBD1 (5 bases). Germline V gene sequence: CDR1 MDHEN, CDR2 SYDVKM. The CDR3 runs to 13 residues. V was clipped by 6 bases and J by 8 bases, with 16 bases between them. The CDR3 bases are TGTGCCAGCAGCATGACAGCTTTCTACGGCTACACCTTC. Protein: CASSMTAFYGYTF.

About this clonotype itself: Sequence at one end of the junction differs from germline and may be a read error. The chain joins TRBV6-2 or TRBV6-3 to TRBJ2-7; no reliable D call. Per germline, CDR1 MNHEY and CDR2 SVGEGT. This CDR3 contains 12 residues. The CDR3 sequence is CARSYPAYDRYF. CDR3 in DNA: TGTGCCAGGAGTTACCCAGCCTACGATCGGTACTTC.

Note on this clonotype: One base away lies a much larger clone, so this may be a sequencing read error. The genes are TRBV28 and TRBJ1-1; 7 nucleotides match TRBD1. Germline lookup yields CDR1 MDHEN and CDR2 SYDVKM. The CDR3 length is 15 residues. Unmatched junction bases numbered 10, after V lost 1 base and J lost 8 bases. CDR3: CASSLSEGGRGEAFF. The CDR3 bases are TGTGCCAGCAGTTTATCGGAAGGGGGCAGGGGAGAAGCTTTCTTT.

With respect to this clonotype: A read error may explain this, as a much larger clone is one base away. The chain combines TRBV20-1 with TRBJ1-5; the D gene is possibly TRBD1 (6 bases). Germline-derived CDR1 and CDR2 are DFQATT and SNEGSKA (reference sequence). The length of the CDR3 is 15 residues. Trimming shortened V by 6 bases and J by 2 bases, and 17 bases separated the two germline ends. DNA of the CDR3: TGCAGTGCCCAGTACAGGGAGAGTGGCAATCAGCCCCAGCATTTT. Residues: CSAQYRESGNQPQHF.

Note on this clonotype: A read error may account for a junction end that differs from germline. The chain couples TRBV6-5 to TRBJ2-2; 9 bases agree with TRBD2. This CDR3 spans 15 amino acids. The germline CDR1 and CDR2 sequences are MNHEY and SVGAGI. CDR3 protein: CVSRAGGSDTGELFF. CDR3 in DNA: TGTGTCAGCCGGGCGGGAGGGTCGGACACCGGGGAGCTGTTTTTT.

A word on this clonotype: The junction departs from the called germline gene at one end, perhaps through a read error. The CDR3 DNA follows: TGCAGTGCTGGGGGGGACAGGGACGAAATACTGTTTTTT. Translated: CSAGGDRDEILFF. The V gene is TRBV20-1, the J gene TRBJ1-4, with 9 positions matching TRBD1. CDR3 size: 13 residues. Germline CDR1 and CDR2: DFQATT and SNEGSKA (reference sequence).

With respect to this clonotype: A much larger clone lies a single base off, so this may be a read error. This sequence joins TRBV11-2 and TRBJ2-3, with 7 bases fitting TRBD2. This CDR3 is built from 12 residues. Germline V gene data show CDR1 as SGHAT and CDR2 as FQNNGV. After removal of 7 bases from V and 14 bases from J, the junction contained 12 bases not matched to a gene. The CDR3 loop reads CASNSGGSSRYF. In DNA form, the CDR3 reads TGTGCCAGCAACTCGGGGGGTAGCTCCCGGTATTTT.

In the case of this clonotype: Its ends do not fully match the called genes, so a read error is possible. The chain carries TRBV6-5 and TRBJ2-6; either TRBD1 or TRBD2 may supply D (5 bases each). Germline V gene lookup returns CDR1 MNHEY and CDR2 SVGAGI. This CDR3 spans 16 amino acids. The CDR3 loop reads CASCYTMDSGANVLTF. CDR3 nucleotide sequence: TGTGCCAGCTGTTACACTATGGACTCTGGGGCCAACGTCCTGACATTC.

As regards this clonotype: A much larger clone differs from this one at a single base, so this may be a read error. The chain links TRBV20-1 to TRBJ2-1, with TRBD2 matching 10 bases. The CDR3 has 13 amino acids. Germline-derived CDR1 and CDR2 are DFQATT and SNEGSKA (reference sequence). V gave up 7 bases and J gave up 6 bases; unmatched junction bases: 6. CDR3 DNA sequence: TGCAGTGTTAGCGGACTAGCGGCCAATGAGCAGTTCTTC. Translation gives CSVSGLAANEQFF.

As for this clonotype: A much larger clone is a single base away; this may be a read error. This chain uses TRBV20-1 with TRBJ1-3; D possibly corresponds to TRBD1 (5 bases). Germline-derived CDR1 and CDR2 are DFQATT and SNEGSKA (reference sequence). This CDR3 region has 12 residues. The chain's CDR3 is CNAGTEKNTIYF. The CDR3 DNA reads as TGCAATGCCGGGACGGAGAAGAACACCATATATTTT.

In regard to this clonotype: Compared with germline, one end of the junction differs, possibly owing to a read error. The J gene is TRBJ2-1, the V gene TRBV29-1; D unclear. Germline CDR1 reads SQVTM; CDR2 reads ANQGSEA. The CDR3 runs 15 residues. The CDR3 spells CSATDRKTSYNEQIF. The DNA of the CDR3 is TGCAGCGCCACCGACCGAAAGACTTCTTACAATGAGCAAATCTTC.

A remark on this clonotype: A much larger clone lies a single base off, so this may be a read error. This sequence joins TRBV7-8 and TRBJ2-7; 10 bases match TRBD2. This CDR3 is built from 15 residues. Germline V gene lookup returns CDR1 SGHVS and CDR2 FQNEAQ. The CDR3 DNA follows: TGTGCCGGCAGCTCCTTAGCGGGAGGCTCCTACGAGCAGTACTTC. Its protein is CAGSSLAGGSYEQYF.

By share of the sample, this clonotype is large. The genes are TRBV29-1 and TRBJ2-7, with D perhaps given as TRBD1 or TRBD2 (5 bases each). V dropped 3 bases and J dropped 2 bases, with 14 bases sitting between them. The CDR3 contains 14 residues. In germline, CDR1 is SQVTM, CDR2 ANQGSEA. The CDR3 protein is CSVENRDGPYEQYF. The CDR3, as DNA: TGCAGCGTTGAGAACCGGGACGGACCCTACGAGCAGTACTTC.

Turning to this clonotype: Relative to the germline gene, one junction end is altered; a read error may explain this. CDR3 sequence: CTSSLGSGGNEQFF. CDR3 DNA: TGTACCAGCAGCTTGGGGTCAGGGGGCAATGAGCAGTTCTTC. This sequence joins TRBV11-3 and TRBJ2-1, with 7 bases aligning to TRBD1. This CDR3 is built from 14 residues. Germline CDR1 and CDR2: SGHNT and YENEEA.

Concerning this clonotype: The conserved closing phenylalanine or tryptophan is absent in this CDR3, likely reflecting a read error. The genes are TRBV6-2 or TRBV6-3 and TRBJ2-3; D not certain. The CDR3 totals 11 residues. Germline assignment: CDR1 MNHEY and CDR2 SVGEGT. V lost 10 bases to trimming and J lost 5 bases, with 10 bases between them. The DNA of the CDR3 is TGTGCCATCAGCCGGAAAGATACGCAGTATTTA. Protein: CAISRKDTQYL.

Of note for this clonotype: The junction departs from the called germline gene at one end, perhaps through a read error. The CDR3 nucleotides are TGCACCAGCAGCTCGACTGACACCGGGGAGCTGTTTTTT. Its protein product is CTSSSTDTGELFF. The chain has TRBV5-1 and TRBJ2-2, with unresolved D. Germline V CDR1 and CDR2: SGHRS, YFSETQ. There are 13 residues in the CDR3.